This T cell receptor beta chain was sequenced in a study of Ad26.COV2.S vaccination and SARS-CoV-2 variants. Treatment denoted: around 19 received Ad26.COV2.S at low or high dose, single or two shots; several received placebo; per-sample allocation not given. Each sample was drawn 63 days after the first injection (of vaccine or placebo). V was trimmed by 2 bases and J by 3 bases, leaving 4 bases between them. The CDR3 runs to 12 residues. Per the germline V gene, CDR1 is SGHDT and CDR2 is YYEEEE. The data were produced by immunoSEQ multiplex PCR, yet TCRdb's version contains in-frame clones alone and is incomplete. The data show a few hundred thousand clones, 75% to 90% seen once.

This sample comprised peripheral blood, obtained in a trial of Ad26.COV2.S vaccine versus placebo. The V gene is TRBV5-6, the J gene TRBJ2-3; D is uncertain. The clonotype originates from a person aged 18-60 years who received the Ad26.COV2.S COVID-19 vaccine or a placebo. Here the CDR3 DNA reads TGTGCCAGCAGCTTACGTACAGATACGCAGTATTTT. As protein: CASSLRTDTQYF.